This entry is about one TCR beta chain. The data originate from a study of blood T cells in healthy people across ages. Per germline, CDR1 SGDLS and CDR2 YYNGEE. V dropped 3 bases and J dropped 2 bases, with 21 bases sitting between them. The CDR3 runs 17 residues. Next came a second PCR, run for roughly 6 to 11 cycles, which used a sample-barcoded 5' primer along with a J-beta primer mix. TCRdb reprocessed the 5' RACE reads with MiXCR, giving one entry per CDR3 protein. The table has over a million distinct CDR3 sequences, 42% seen once. The TCR comes from a woman between 18 and 29 years old in good health. The V and J genes are TRBV9 and TRBJ2-7; D gene ambiguous. Sequencing input: blood. The CDR3 protein is CASSANPGYDRAYEQYF. The CDR3 DNA is TGTGCCAGCAGCGCCAATCCCGGTTATGACCGGGCCTACGAGCAGTACTTC.